These 29 T cell receptor beta chains originate from one sample sequenced in a study of cytomegalovirus exposure and HLA in healthy donors. The PCR ran on 60 Vbeta and 13 Jbeta primers. Repertoires were generated with immunoSEQ multiplex PCR, while TCRdb's copy carries only in-frame clones and drops some. Of around 49,000 clones in the sample, roughly 75% are singletons; the top ten hold more than 6.5%. Material: PBMCs. These receptor sequences come from a man aged 30 to 39 in good health and CMV-seropositive.

The gene calls are TRBV2 and TRBJ1-4; unclear D gene. CDR3 length: 14 residues. V was pared by 1 base and J by 11 bases, with 14 bases between. Germline CDR1 SNHLY, CDR2 FYNNEI. The CDR3 region has the DNA TGTGCCAGCAGTGAAGGGAGGGAGCCCCTGAAACTGTTTTTT. Amino acid sequence: CASSEGREPLKLFF.

The rearrangement links TRBV5-4 to TRBJ1-6, with a weak D call TRBD1 (5 bases). Germline V gene data show CDR1 as SGHNT and CDR2 as YYREEE (reference sequence). The V end was cut by 4 bases, the J end by 4 bases, with 18 bases between. The CDR3 covers 17 residues. The CDR3 DNA sequence: TGTGCCAGCAGCGGGGGGACCGCTCATCCATATAATTCACCCCTCCACTTT. This encodes CASSGGTAHPYNSPLHF.

The rearrangement links TRBV10-2 to TRBJ1-4; 7 nucleotides align to TRBD1. CDR1 is WSHSY and CDR2 is SAAADI in the germline V gene. V lost 6 bases and J lost 4; bases outside the gene matches: 8. This CDR3 has 15 amino acids. In DNA form, the CDR3 reads TGCGCCAGCAGCCAACCGGGACAGCTTAATGAAAAACTGTTTTTT. This gives the protein CASSQPGQLNEKLFF.

This clone was observed a few times. This chain links TRBV6-6 with TRBJ2-2; D ambiguous. CDR1 and CDR2 from the germline V gene are MNHNY and SVGAGI (reference sequence). V shed 2 bases and J shed 6 bases, with 7 bases lying between them. The CDR3 sequence is 13 residues long. The CDR3 DNA follows: TGTGCCAGCAGTTACCTTATATCCGGGGAGCTGTTTTTT. Translation: CASSYLISGELFF.

V gene TRBV19 combines with J gene TRBJ2-1; TRBD1 agrees at 9 bases. Germline loops: CDR1 LNHDA, CDR2 SQIVND (reference sequence). There are 16 residues in the CDR3. Trimming removed 4 bases from V and 4 bases from J; junction bases left unmatched: 8. For the CDR3, the DNA is TGTGCCAGTAGTAGCAAACAGGGGGCGATATACAATGAGCAGTTCTTC. Its translation is CASSSKQGAIYNEQFF.

The genes are TRBV6-5 and TRBJ2-7; weak D call: TRBD1 (5 bases). The germline CDR1 and CDR2 sequences are MNHEY and SVGAGI. The CDR3 is 12 amino acids. V was shortened by 5 bases and J by 3 bases, with 8 bases between the two germline ends. For the CDR3, the DNA is TGTGCCAGCAGTACCGGACACTACGAGCAGTACTTC. Amino acid sequence: CASSTGHYEQYF.

The V and J genes are TRBV5-1 and TRBJ2-2; TRBD1 aligns across 9 bases. Germline V gives CDR1 SGHRS, CDR2 YFSETQ. V was clipped by 3 bases and J by 4 bases; unmatched bases: 7. This CDR3 has 16 amino acids. The CDR3 DNA follows: TGCGCCAGCAGCTCCCAGGGACAGGGCTCCACCGGGGAGCTGTTTTTT. This gives the protein CASSSQGQGSTGELFF. Using reference TRBV5-1 and TRBJ2-2 for the parts outside the CDR3, the full variable domain is KAGVTQTPRYLIKTRGQQVTLSCSPISGHRSVSWYQQTPGQGLQFLFEYFSETQRNKGNFPGRFSGRQFSNSRSEMNVSTLELGDSALYLCASSSQGQGSTGELFFGEGSRLTVL.

The V call is TRBV18, the J call TRBJ1-2; 7 nucleotides match TRBD1. The CDR3 has 14 residues. Germline assignment: CDR1 KGHSH and CDR2 LQKENI. Losses at the gene ends were 3 bases for V and 4 bases for J; bases not matched to a gene: 5. The CDR3 reads CASSPSAGGYGYTF. As DNA, the CDR3 is TGTGCCAGCTCACCTAGTGCAGGGGGCTATGGCTACACCTTC.

This sequence joins TRBV19 and TRBJ2-7; possible D gene TRBD2, 6 bases. V shed 3 bases and J shed 6 bases, with 15 bases lying between them. Germline-derived CDR1 and CDR2 are LNHDA and SQIVND (reference sequence). The CDR3 loop spans 14 amino acids. The CDR3 sequence is CASSITGLGFEQYF. CDR3 sequence (DNA): TGTGCCAGTAGTATCACGGGACTGGGGTTCGAGCAGTACTTC.

To note about this clone: The junction departs from germline at one end; a sequencing error may be responsible. J is TRBJ1-2 and V is TRBV2; 11 bases align to TRBD1. The CDR3 totals 15 residues. CDR1 SNHLY and CDR2 FYNNEI come from the germline V gene. CDR3 region: CASSQAGTGGYGYTF. The DNA for the CDR3 is TGTGCCAGCAGTCAAGCCGGGACAGGGGGATATGGCTACACCTTC.

This sequence joins TRBV5-4 and TRBJ1-1; no reliable D call. The CDR3 runs to 13 residues. From germline, CDR1 is SGHNT and CDR2 YYREEE (reference sequence). Trimming stripped 1 base from V and 4 bases from J, with 8 bases between. The CDR3 DNA is TGTGCCAGCAGCTTGTTTTCAGGCACTGAAGCTTTCTTT. This encodes CASSLFSGTEAFF.

The chain is built from TRBV9 and TRBJ1-6; 7 bases match TRBD1. Per germline, CDR1 SGDLS and CDR2 YYNGEE. This CDR3 comprises 14 residues. V dropped 4 bases and J dropped 13; count of bases not matched to a gene: 11. For the CDR3, the DNA is TGTGCCAGCAGCCCAAGACAGGGAATGGCTCCCCTCCACTTT. Residues: CASSPRQGMAPLHF. Complete variable domain (other parts from reference TRBV9 and TRBJ1-6): DSGVTQTPKHLITATGQRVTLRCSPRSGDLSVYWYQQSLDQGLQFLIQYYNGEERAKGNILERFSAQQFPDLHSELNLSSLELGDSALYFCASSPRQGMAPLHFGNGTRLTVT.

V is TRBV28 and J is TRBJ1-2, with 7 nucleotides matching TRBD1. Germline V CDR1 and CDR2: MDHEN, SYDVKM. The CDR3 extends over 13 amino acids. The V and J ends lost 7 bases and 8 bases, in that order; junction bases with no gene match: 10. CDR3 sequence: CASTTTGPDGYTF. The CDR3 bases are TGTGCCAGCACCACGACAGGGCCCGACGGCTACACCTTC.

V usage is TRBV27 and J usage is TRBJ1-1, with 8 bases aligning to TRBD1. The germline V gene encodes CDR1 MNHEY and CDR2 SMNVEV (reference sequence). There are 14 residues in the CDR3. V was clipped by 8 bases and J by 4 bases; unmatched bases: 9. The CDR3 is CASGKTGAVTEAFF. The CDR3 DNA is TGTGCCAGCGGGAAGACAGGGGCTGTCACTGAAGCTTTCTTT.

The chain carries TRBV5-1 and TRBJ1-6, with 8 bases lining up with TRBD1. Germline V gene sequence: CDR1 SGHRS, CDR2 YFSETQ. CDR3 size: 16 residues. V was pared by 2 bases and J by 10 bases, with 11 bases of the junction left unmatched. This chain's CDR3 is CASSFSQGADGSPLHF. As DNA, the CDR3 is TGCGCCAGCAGCTTTTCTCAGGGGGCGGATGGCTCACCCCTCCACTTT.

The V gene is TRBV15, the J gene TRBJ1-6; 9 bases map to TRBD1. CDR3 length equals 15 residues. With V trimmed by 0 bases and J by 10 bases, 4 bases remained unmatched. CDR1 is LNHNV, CDR2 YYDKDF, per germline (reference sequence). The CDR3: CATSRDRDRVSPLHF. The CDR3 region has the DNA TGTGCCACCAGCAGAGATCGGGACAGGGTCTCACCCCTCCACTTT.

The gene calls are TRBV4-1 and TRBJ1-1; D is uncertain. The CDR3 extends over 14 amino acids. The germline V gene has CDR1 MGHRA and CDR2 YSYEKL. Trimming took off 5 bases at V and 1 base at J, with 11 bases between the two ends. CDR3 DNA: TGCGCCAGCAGCTTGGTCGGAGAGAACACTGAAGCTTTCTTT. Its protein product is CASSLVGENTEAFF.

The J gene is TRBJ2-7, the V gene TRBV6-1; D possibly corresponds to TRBD2 (5 bases). V shed 2 bases and J shed 2 bases, with 10 bases lying between them. CDR1 MNHNS and CDR2 SASEGT come from the germline V gene. This CDR3 spans 14 amino acids. The CDR3: CASSERTEAYEQYF. The CDR3 bases are TGTGCCAGCAGTGAAAGGACGGAGGCCTACGAGCAGTACTTC.

This rearrangement joins TRBV9 to TRBJ2-7, with TRBD1 identical over 9 bases. This CDR3 has 14 amino acids. Germline loops: CDR1 SGDLS, CDR2 YYNGEE. The V and J ends lost 4 bases and 6 bases, in that order; junction bases with no gene match: 8. For the CDR3, the DNA is TGTGCCAGCAGCCCAATAAGGACAGGGGCCGAGCAGTACTTC. It specifies CASSPIRTGAEQYF.

This clone was detected a few times. The rearrangement joins TRBV7-9 to TRBJ2-7, with 7 bases identical to TRBD2. This CDR3 is 15 amino acids long. Germline CDR1 and CDR2: SEHNR and FQNEAQ (reference sequence). V was pared by 5 bases and J by 1 base, with 8 bases of the junction left unmatched. In nucleotides, the CDR3 is TGTGCCAGCAGCCGAGCCGGGGGGTGGTCCTACGAGCAGTACTTC. As protein: CASSRAGGWSYEQYF.

V gene TRBV29-1 combines with J gene TRBJ2-5; D call uncertain. The ends were cut back, 4 bases at V and 3 bases at J, with 9 bases in the middle. CDR3 size: 12 residues. Germline CDR1 reads SQVTM; CDR2 reads ANQGSEA. CDR3 DNA: TGCAGCGTTGCGAGTGGTGAAGAGACCCAGTACTTC. It codes for CSVASGEETQYF.

This sequence joins TRBV19 and TRBJ2-7, with 11 bases lining up with TRBD1. The CDR3 loop spans 14 amino acids. The germline CDR1 and CDR2 sequences are LNHDA and SQIVND (reference sequence). V shed 6 bases and J 2 bases; nucleotides not matched to a gene: 3. DNA of the CDR3: TGTGCCAGTAGCCAGGGACAGGGGGCCTACGAGCAGTACTTC. It encodes CASSQGQGAYEQYF.

About this clone: The junction shows a germline mismatch at one end, possibly a read error. This chain joins TRBV7-9 and TRBJ1-1; the match to TRBD1 covers 11 bases. Per the germline V gene, CDR1 is SEHNR and CDR2 is FQNEAQ (reference sequence). The CDR3 sequence is 16 residues long. The CDR3 reads CSSSSPGTGGNTEAFF. CDR3 DNA: TGTTCCAGCAGCTCTCCCGGGACAGGGGGGAACACTGAAGCTTTCTTT.

This chain uses TRBV5-6 with TRBJ2-3; possibly TRBD1 for D (5 bases). Per the germline V gene, CDR1 is SGHDT and CDR2 is YYEEEE. The CDR3 consists of 13 residues. Trimming took 3 bases from V and 3 from J, leaving 8 bases between them. The CDR3 reads CASSSTVTDTQYF. The CDR3 coding sequence is TGTGCCAGCAGCTCGACAGTGACAGATACGCAGTATTTT.

V gene TRBV4-1 combines with J gene TRBJ1-2, with no clear D. The CDR3 is 14 amino acids. Between the trimmed V and J ends, which lost 3 bases and 1 base, there was a span of 9 bases. CDR1 and CDR2 from the germline V gene are MGHRA and YSYEKL. The CDR3 DNA reads as TGCGCCAGCAGCCACCTGACGGGTAACTATGGCTACACCTTC. This translates into CASSHLTGNYGYTF.

This chain uses TRBV5-1 with TRBJ1-2; 9 bases line up with TRBD1. The V gene end was trimmed by 3 bases and the J gene end by 6 bases; junction bases not matched to a gene: 6. Germline lookup yields CDR1 SGHRS and CDR2 YFSETQ. The CDR3 is made up of 14 amino acids. The CDR3 spells CASSSGQGNNGYTF. CDR3 DNA sequence: TGCGCCAGCAGCTCGGGACAGGGTAATAATGGCTACACCTTC.

V usage is TRBV6-6 and J usage is TRBJ2-2, with a possible D match to TRBD1 (6 bases). Trimming took off 9 bases at V and 1 base at J, with 12 bases between the two ends. The CDR3 sequence is 14 residues long. Per the germline V gene, CDR1 is MNHNY and CDR2 is SVGAGI (reference sequence). CDR3 in amino acids: CASQQGRNTGELFF. The DNA for the CDR3 is TGTGCCAGTCAGCAGGGGAGGAACACCGGGGAGCTGTTTTTT.

This chain connects TRBV7-8 to TRBJ2-7; D might be TRBD1 (6 bases). The V and J ends lost 5 bases and 3 bases respectively, with 11 bases between them. CDR1 SGHVS and CDR2 FQNEAQ come from the germline V gene. The CDR3 extends over 13 amino acids. CDR3 coding DNA: TGTGCCAGCAGCAAGGACAGACGCTACGAGCAGTACTTC. Its protein is CASSKDRRYEQYF.

This clone was found once. The chain joins TRBV5-1 to TRBJ2-7; TRBD2 aligns across 8 bases. The CDR3 runs 16 residues. Germline CDR1 and CDR2: SGHRS and YFSETQ. The trim removed 1 base at V and 2 bases at J, leaving 8 bases unmatched. The chain's CDR3 is CASSLYPLSGAYEQYF. The CDR3 nucleotides are TGCGCCAGCAGCTTGTACCCACTTAGCGGGGCCTACGAGCAGTACTTC. Full variable domain (outside the CDR3, taken from reference TRBV5-1 and TRBJ2-7): KAGVTQTPRYLIKTRGQQVTLSCSPISGHRSVSWYQQTPGQGLQFLFEYFSETQRNKGNFPGRFSGRQFSNSRSEMNVSTLELGDSALYLCASSLYPLSGAYEQYFGPGTRLTVT.